This TCR beta chain is drawn from a study of cytomegalovirus exposure and HLA in healthy donors. Study outcomes and limitations: As a later analysis revealed, most CMV-associated TCR beta chains appeared HLA-restricted. It was only CMV serostatus that was available as immune exposure information.

To note about this clone: What it recognizes is unknown.

This CDR3 has 15 residues. V lost 1 base and J lost 8, with 17 bases in between. CDR1 and CDR2 (germline): SGHDN, FVKESK. 13 Jbeta primers and 60 Vbeta primers were used for the PCR. The protocol was immunoSEQ multiplex PCR, while the TCRdb copy is restricted to in-frame clones and leaves out a portion. The data contain 100,000 to 150,000 clones, 75% to 90% of them singletons. Material: PBMCs. The clonotype comes from a young man in good health and CMV-seropositive. The rearrangement joins TRBV14 to TRBJ1-2, with D possibly TRBD1 on 6 matching bases. CDR3 amino acids: CASSQVGRGGRGYTF. The CDR3 nucleotides are TGTGCCAGCAGCCAAGTAGGGCGAGGGGGACGCGGCTACACCTTC.